This is a list of T cell receptor beta chains from one sample in a study of control samples from healthy donors and cancer patients. Profiling relied on immunoSEQ multiplex PCR, and the TCRdb table lists in-frame clones only, not all of them. The sample shows 150,000 or so clones, 90% to 95% of them seen only once. The sequencing sample was made of blood. These receptor sequences come from a man aged 18 to 35 in good health. Each CDR3 is given without its conserved first and last residue.

j_call v_call cdr3_aa
TRBJ2-7 TRBV27 ASSFRQPSSYEQY
TRBJ2-7 TRBV7-9 ASSLVGGYEQY
TRBJ2-3 TRBV9 ASSVLSDTQY
TRBJ1-4 TRBV28 ASSFRTSGREKLF
TRBJ1-1 TRBV19 ASKRDRDTEAF
TRBJ1-5 TRBV19 ASSQQRGQPQH
TRBJ1-4 TRBV7-6 ASSLFIGAAGNEKLF
TRBJ2-3 TRBV23-1 ASSQSTRLRQGPDTQY
TRBJ1-4 TRBV7-9 ASSPTGSTNEKLF
TRBJ1-2 TRBV3-1/TRBV3-2 ASSQAGAGRVFAT
TRBJ1-1 TRBV12-3/TRBV12-4 ASSFRYLTEAF
TRBJ2-3 TRBV7-2 ASSRTSGRAQDTQY
TRBJ1-1 TRBV7-8 ASSFMARGMNTEAF
TRBJ2-1 TRBV19 ASSIDPRSYNEQF
TRBJ1-6 TRBV2 ASSSLGLTSPLH
TRBJ2-7 TRBV7-2 ASSLANLGTYEQY
TRBJ1-4 TRBV27 ASSPTGRGGNEKLF
TRBJ1-2 TRBV4-3 ASSQEGRPGYGYT
TRBJ2-3 TRBV10-3 AISDNGVTDTQY
TRBJ1-2 TRBV7-2 ASSSLRAGSEGYT
TRBJ1-1 TRBV7-9 ASSSNKGSMNTEAF
TRBJ1-5 TRBV25-1 ASSRPGVDQPQH
TRBJ1-1 TRBV29-1 SVVITGLGTEAF
TRBJ1-4 TRBV3-1/TRBV3-2 ASSQGLGPEKLF
TRBJ1-2 TRBV25-1 ASSGSDREGVGGYT
TRBJ1-1 TRBV18 ASSPQGNTEAF
TRBJ2-2 TRBV6-5 ASSYSGAVTGELF
TRBJ1-3 TRBV9 ASSTHTSSGNTIY
TRBJ2-7 TRBV6-2/TRBV6-3 ASSYSPRSTEGLLLEQY
TRBJ2-1 TRBV11-2 ASSPGAGIYNEQF
TRBJ1-6 TRBV4-1 ASSQVQDHSTSPLH
TRBJ1-1 TRBV11-3 ASSYRDRPEAF
TRBJ1-1 TRBV5-1 ASSLAPTFTGWDTEAF
TRBJ2-5 TRBV7-2 ASSSQRGPQETQY
TRBJ2-5 TRBV10-2 ASRGLAGGQETQY
TRBJ1-2 TRBV30 AWRALDDYGYT
TRBJ1-5 TRBV2 ASRRGGPQH
TRBJ1-5 TRBV5-1 ASSLGTYSNQPQH
TRBJ2-3 TRBV28 ASSPGGMALGTDTQY
TRBJ1-3 TRBV29-1 SVGGGGLGNTIY